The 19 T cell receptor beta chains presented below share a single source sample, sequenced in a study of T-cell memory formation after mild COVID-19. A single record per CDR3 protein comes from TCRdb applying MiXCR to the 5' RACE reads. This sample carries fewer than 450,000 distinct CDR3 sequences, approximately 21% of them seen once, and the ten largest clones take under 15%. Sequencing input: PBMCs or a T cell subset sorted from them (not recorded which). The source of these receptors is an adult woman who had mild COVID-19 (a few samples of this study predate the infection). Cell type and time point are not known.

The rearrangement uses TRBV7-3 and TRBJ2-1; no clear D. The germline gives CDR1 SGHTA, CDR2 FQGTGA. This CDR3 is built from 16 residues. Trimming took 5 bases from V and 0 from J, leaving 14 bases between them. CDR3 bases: TGTGCCAGCAGCCCGGCCGGTCAGAGCTCCTACAATGAGCAGTTCTTC. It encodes CASSPAGQSSYNEQFF.

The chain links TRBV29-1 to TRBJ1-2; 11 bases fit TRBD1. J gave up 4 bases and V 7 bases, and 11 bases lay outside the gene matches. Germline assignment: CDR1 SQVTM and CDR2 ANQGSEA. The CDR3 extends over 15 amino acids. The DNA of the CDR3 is TGCAGCGCGCAGGCCGGACAGGGGGCGCGCTATGGCTACACCTTC. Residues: CSAQAGQGARYGYTF.

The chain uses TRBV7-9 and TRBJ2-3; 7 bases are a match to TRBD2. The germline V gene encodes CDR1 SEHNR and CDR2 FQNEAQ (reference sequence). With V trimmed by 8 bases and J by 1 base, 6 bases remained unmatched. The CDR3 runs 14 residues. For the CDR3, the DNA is TGTGCCAGCCGTGCGGGAGCGGGCACAGATACGCAGTATTTT. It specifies CASRAGAGTDTQYF.

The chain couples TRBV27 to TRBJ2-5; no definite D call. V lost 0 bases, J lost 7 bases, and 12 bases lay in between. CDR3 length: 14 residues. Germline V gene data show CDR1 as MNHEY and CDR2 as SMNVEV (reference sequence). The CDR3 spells CASSLSGGPGTQYF. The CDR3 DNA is TGTGCCAGCAGTTTATCTGGCGGCCCCGGGACCCAGTACTTC.

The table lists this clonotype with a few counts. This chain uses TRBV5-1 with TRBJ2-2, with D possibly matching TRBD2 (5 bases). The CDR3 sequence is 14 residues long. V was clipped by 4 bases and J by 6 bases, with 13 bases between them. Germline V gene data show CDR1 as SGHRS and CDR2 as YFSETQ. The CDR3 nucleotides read TGCGCCAGCAGCGCTACTAGAGTCCCCGGGGAGCTGTTTTTT. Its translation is CASSATRVPGELFF.

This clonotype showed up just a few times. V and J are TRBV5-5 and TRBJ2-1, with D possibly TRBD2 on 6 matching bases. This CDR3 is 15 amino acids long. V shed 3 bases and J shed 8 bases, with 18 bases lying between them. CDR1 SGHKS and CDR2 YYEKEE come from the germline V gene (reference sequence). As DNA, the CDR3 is TGTGCCAGCAGCTCTTCGGGACTTTTAGCATATGAGCAGTTCTTC. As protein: CASSSSGLLAYEQFF.

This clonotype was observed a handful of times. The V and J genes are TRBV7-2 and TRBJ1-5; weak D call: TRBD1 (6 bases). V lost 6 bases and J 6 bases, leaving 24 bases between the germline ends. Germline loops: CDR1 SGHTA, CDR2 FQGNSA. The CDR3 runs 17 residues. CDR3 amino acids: CASRDDGTNFFGQPQHF. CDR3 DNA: TGTGCCAGCAGAGACGACGGGACAAATTTCTTCGGTCAGCCCCAGCATTTT.

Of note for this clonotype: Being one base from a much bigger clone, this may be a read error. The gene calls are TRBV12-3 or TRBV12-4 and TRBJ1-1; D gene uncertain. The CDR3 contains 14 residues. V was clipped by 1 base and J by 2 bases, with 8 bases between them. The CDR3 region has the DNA TGTGCCAGCAGTTTAGTGGGCAAAAACACTGAAGCTTTCTTT. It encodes CASSLVGKNTEAFF.

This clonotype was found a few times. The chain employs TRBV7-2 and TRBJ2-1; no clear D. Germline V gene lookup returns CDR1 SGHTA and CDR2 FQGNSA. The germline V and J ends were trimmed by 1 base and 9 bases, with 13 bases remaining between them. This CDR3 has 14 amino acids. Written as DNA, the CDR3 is TGTGCCAGCAGCTTAGAAAGAGGTCGTGGTGAGCAGTTCTTC. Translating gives CASSLERGRGEQFF.

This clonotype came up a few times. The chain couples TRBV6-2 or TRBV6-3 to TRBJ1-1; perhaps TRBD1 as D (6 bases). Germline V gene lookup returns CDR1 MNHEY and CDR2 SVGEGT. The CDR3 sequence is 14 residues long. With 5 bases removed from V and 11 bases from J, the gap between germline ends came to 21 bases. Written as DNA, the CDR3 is TGTGCCAGCAGTACTGGGACAAGCCTCAACCCGGCTTTCTTT. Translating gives CASSTGTSLNPAFF.

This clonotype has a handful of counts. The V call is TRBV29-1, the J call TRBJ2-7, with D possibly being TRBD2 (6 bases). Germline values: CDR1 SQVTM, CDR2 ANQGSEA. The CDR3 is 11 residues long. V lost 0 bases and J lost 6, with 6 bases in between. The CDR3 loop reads CSVEEEGEQYF. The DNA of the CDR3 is TGCAGCGTTGAAGAGGAGGGCGAGCAGTACTTC.

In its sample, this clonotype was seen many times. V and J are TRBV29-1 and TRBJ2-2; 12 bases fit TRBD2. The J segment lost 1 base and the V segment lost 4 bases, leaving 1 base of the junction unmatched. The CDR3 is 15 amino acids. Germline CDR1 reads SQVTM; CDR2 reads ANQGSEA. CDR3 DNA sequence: TGCAGCGTTGGGACTAGCGGGATGAACACCGGGGAGCTGTTTTTT. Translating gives CSVGTSGMNTGELFF.

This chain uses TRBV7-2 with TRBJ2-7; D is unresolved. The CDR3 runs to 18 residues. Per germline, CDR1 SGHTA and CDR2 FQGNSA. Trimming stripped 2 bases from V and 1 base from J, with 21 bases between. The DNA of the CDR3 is TGTGCCAGCAGCTTAAATCCTCCTCTAGGGCGCCTTTCCTACGAGCAGTACTTC. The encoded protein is CASSLNPPLGRLSYEQYF.

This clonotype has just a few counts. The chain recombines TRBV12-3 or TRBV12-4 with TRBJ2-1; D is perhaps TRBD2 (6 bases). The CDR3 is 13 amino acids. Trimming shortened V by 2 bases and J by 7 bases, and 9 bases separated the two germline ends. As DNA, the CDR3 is TGTGCCAGCAGTTTACGGGACTTTAATGAGCAGTTCTTC. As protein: CASSLRDFNEQFF.

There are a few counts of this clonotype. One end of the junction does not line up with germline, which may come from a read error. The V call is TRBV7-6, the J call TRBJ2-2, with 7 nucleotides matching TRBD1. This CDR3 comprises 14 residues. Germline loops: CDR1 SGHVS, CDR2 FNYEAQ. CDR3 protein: CASSIAQDRGELFF. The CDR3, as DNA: TGTGCCAGCAGCATAGCCCAGGACAGGGGGGAGCTGTTTTTT.

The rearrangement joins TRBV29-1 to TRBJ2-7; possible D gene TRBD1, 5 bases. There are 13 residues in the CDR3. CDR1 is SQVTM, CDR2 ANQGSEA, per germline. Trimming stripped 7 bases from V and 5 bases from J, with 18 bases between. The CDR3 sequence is CSAVKGVTNEQYF. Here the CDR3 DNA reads TGCAGCGCTGTGAAAGGGGTTACTAACGAGCAGTACTTC.

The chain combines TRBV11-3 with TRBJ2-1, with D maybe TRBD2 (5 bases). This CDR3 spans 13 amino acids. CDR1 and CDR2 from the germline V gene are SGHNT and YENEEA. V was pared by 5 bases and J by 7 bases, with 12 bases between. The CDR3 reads CASSPMDWNEQFF. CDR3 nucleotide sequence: TGTGCCAGCAGCCCGATGGACTGGAATGAGCAGTTCTTC.

This CDR3 is CASSQDSGFGYTF. CDR3 sequence (DNA): TGCGCCAGCAGCCAAGATTCGGGGTTTGGCTACACCTTC. The chain couples TRBV4-1 to TRBJ1-2, with D unclear. The CDR3 runs to 13 residues. Germline CDR1 and CDR2: MGHRA and YSYEKL. V was trimmed by 0 bases and J by 7 bases, leaving 9 bases between them.

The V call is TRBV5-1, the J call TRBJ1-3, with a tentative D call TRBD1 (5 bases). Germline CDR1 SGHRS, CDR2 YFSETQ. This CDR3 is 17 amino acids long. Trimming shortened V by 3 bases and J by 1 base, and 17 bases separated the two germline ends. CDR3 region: CASSSVQGAGSGNTIYF. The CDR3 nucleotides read TGCGCCAGCAGCTCTGTTCAGGGAGCAGGGTCTGGAAACACCATATATTTT.